The following is a TCR beta chain sequence with its context. This clonotype was seen ten or more times. Its antigen target is currently unknown. Per-nucleotide qualities are absent, and no much larger clonotype sits a single base away. Interpreted using the paper, the treatment or condition label stands for: allogeneic hematopoietic cell transplantation with graft depleted of TCRalphabeta T cells and CD19 B cells. The children who served as transplant recipients had been given grafts of TCRalphabeta/CD19-depleted allogeneic hematopoietic cells. The data derive from a study of T-cell reconstitution after alpha-beta-depleted transplantation in children (dated by TCRdb to between 2015 and 2016). In terms of the full investigation: T-cell immune reconstitution after TCRalphabeta/CD19-depleted allogeneic hematopoietic cell transplantation in children was quantitatively tracked in the study by means of TCR repertoire profiling. Paper-wide results and their limitations: The frequencies of hyperexpanded clones fell over the following months, and after one year, T-cell counts and TCRbeta diversity were mostly attributed to newly produced T cells. The apparently early alphabetaT-cell count recovery about two months after transplant was reportedly dependent on only several hundred rapidly expanded clones derived from non-depleted graft cells. In some patients, the high TCRbeta diversity seen at day 60 was put down to recipient T cells and intrathymic progenitors that had survived conditioning.

V sheds 2 bases and J sheds 2 bases, leaving 6 bases between their ends. CDR1 is given as MNHEY and CDR2 as SVGEGT, both from the germline V gene. Including cysteine and phenylalanine, the CDR3 has 13 amino acids. The only DNA kept is the CDR3, 39 bases in frame from the first base. The library was made by PCR. The instrument given in TCRdb is Illumina HiSeq 2500. TCR libraries were prepared with molecular barcoding, using unique molecular identifiers to normalize TCRbeta repertoire quantification. TCRdb reworked the public reads: Q25 trimming with fastp, MiXCR clone assembly, productive beta chains retained. Rows are combined by CDR3 protein, so each entry shows the most common genes and DNA. Across this sample there are hundreds of thousands of distinct CDR3 sequences, with roughly 8% seen only once. In total, the top ten clones hold 6.3% of the sample.

The V and J genes are TRBV6-2 or TRBV6-3 and TRBJ1-1; a confident D gene designation cannot be given. Specimen: PBMCs, mostly from graft donor cells, collected 180 days after TCRalphabeta/CD19-depleted stem cell transplant. The clonotype was recovered from a male patient between 5 and 17 years old who had a stem cell transplant for acute lymphoblastic leukemia, so the T cells may come from the graft donor. CDR3 reads: CASSYRVNTEAFF. The sequenced DNA is TGTGCCAGCAGTTACCGGGTCAACACTGAAGCTTTCTTT.